Listed below are T cell receptor beta chains from one sample, sequenced in a study of shared clonotypes between healthy human individuals. Measured with immunoSEQ multiplex PCR; TCRdb has only the in-frame clones, and not every one. This repertoire shows some 1 million clones, under 80% found once; its top ten account for 1.4% to 1.5%. Sequenced input: memory CD4+ T cells sorted from blood. Receptors were obtained from a man younger than 35 in good health. Both conserved end residues are part of each CDR3. A D gene is named only where the DNA matches it firmly. Clone size is not always given. Where it is, it says once, few, many or a class for expanded clones.

NA	TRBJ1-6	TRBV19	NA	TGTGCCAGTAGTATGCGGGGTTTCGAGTCACCCCTCCACTTT	CASSMRGFESPLHF
NA	TRBJ1-4	TRBV7-2	NA	TGTGCCAGCAGCCCCCAGGGATTCAGCAATGAAAAACTGTTTTTT	CASSPQGFSNEKLFF
NA	TRBJ2-7	TRBV6-6	TRBD1	TGTGCCAGCACCAGGGGGGGACAGGGGGCCTCCGAGCAGTACTTC	CASTRGGQGASEQYF
NA	TRBJ1-6	TRBV25-1	NA	TGTGCCAGCAGCGCGGGAGCGTCCCTCCACTTT	CASSAGASLHF
NA	TRBJ1-5	TRBV2	NA	TGTGCCAGCAGTGAGAGAGGGTTGGGTCAGCCCCAGCATTTT	CASSERGLGQPQHF
NA	TRBJ2-3	TRBV2	NA	TGTGCCAGCAGTGAGAATAGCGTACCAGATACGCAGTATTTT	CASSENSVPDTQYF
NA	TRBJ1-1	TRBV6-6	NA	TGTGCCAGCAGTTTAACCCCGAACACTGAAGCTTTCTTT	CASSLTPNTEAFF
few	TRBJ2-1	TRBV7-2	TRBD2	TGTGCCAGCAGCCAGCAGCGGGGGGTCCGGGATGAGCAGTTCTTC	CASSQQRGVRDEQFF
NA	TRBJ1-2	TRBV5-3	NA	TGTGCCAGAAGCTTTAGGAAGGACAGACCAAGGGGCTACACCTTC	CARSFRKDRPRGYTF
NA	TRBJ1-1	TRBV29-1	TRBD1	TGCAGCGTTAACCGGGACAGGGGGGCCACTGAAGCTTTCTTT	CSVNRDRGATEAFF
NA	TRBJ1-5	TRBV12-2	NA	TGTGCAAGTCGCTTATCGACAGGGGGTAGCAATCAGCCCCAGCATTTT	CASRLSTGGSNQPQHF
few	TRBJ1-2	TRBV4-1	NA	TGCGCCAGCAGCCAAGTTGGGCAGTATGGCTACACCTTC	CASSQVGQYGYTF
NA	TRBJ2-5	TRBV13	NA	TGTGCCAGCAGCTTACGGGGGAAGCAAGAGACCCAGTACTTC	CASSLRGKQETQYF
once	TRBJ2-7	TRBV11-2	NA	TGTGCCAGCAGCTTAGGTTCATCCTACGAGCAGTACTTC	CASSLGSSYEQYF
NA	TRBJ1-2	TRBV30	NA	TGTGCCTGGGGTCCCCAGGGGAGGGACTATGGCTACACCTTC	CAWGPQGRDYGYTF
few	TRBJ1-1	TRBV30	NA	TGTGCCTGGAGTGGTATGGGGGCTGAAGCTTTCTTT	CAWSGMGAEAFF
NA	TRBJ2-1	TRBV11-2	TRBD1	TGTGCCAGCAGCGCCTGGACAGGTTTGAATGAGCAGTTCTTC	CASSAWTGLNEQFF
once	TRBJ2-7	TRBV10-2	TRBD1	TGCGCCAGCAGAAACAGGGGTTCCAGCTCCTACGAGCAGTACTTC	CASRNRGSSSYEQYF
NA	TRBJ2-7	TRBV2	NA	TGTGCCAGCAGTGAACAGGCAGACTCCTACGAGCAGTACTTC	CASSEQADSYEQYF
NA	TRBJ1-2	TRBV7-2	TRBD1	TGTGCCAGCAGCTCCCGGGACAGATATGGCTACACCTTC	CASSSRDRYGYTF
NA	TRBJ2-4	TRBV30	NA	TGTGCCTGGGGAGAACACCCTAAAAACATTCAGTACTTC	CAWGEHPKNIQYF
NA	TRBJ1-5	TRBV6-1	NA	TGTGCCAGCAGTGAAGGGACCGGGAGTCCGAATCAGCCCCAGCATTTT	CASSEGTGSPNQPQHF
once	TRBJ2-4	TRBV14	TRBD1	TGTGCCAGCAGCCAAGATCAGGGACAGGGATTTGGCAAAAACATTCAGTACTTC	CASSQDQGQGFGKNIQYF
many	TRBJ2-2	TRBV10-2	NA	TGCGCCAGCAAAGAGAGGGAATGGACCGGGGAGCTGTTTTTT	CASKEREWTGELFF